This paragraph covers one T cell receptor (beta chain) sequence. As yet, its antigen is unknown. These data originate in a study of shared clonotypes between healthy human individuals. Overall study findings and caveats: The represented genetic and exposure-history diversity was limited by the small number of donors.

Researchers divided each subset's genomic DNA evenly across several immunoSEQ plates. The method was immunoSEQ multiplex PCR; TCRdb's version includes in-frame clones alone and lacks a portion of them. The table has 450,000 to 500,000 clones, 60% to 80% seen once. The V and J ends lost 3 bases and 3 bases respectively, with 15 bases between them. The CDR3 is made up of 15 amino acids. Germline V gives CDR1 MGHRA, CDR2 YSYEKL. This TCR derives from a woman aged 40 to 55 in good health. Some clones in this sample may be carry-over from other donors' samples. Input material: PBMCs. The chain has TRBV4-1 and TRBJ2-7, with TRBD2 as a possible D gene (6 bases). The CDR3 here is CASSHIADGVYEQYF. CDR3 DNA: TGCGCCAGCAGCCACATAGCGGATGGGGTCTACGAGCAGTACTTC.